What follows are 4 T cell receptor beta chains derived from one specimen sequenced in a study of response to subunit inactivated influenza vaccine. TCRdb used MiXCR to reprocess the RT-PCR reads, holding one entry per CDR3 protein. This table holds around 580,000 distinct CDR3 sequences, about 12% found once. The sample was PBMCs from blood, taken on the day of vaccination. The source is a man aged 50-59 years who received an inactivated influenza vaccine.

The chain couples TRBV12-3 or TRBV12-4 to TRBJ2-2; the D is unclear. With 6 bases removed from V and 4 bases from J, the gap between germline ends came to 9 bases. This CDR3 comprises 13 residues. DNA for the CDR3: TGTGCCAGCAGGGAGAGGCGCACCGGGGAGCTGTTTTTT. Its protein product is CASRERRTGELFF.

In this sample, this clonotype turned up a few times. V and J are TRBV12-3 or TRBV12-4 and TRBJ1-2, with a tentative D call TRBD1 (5 bases). V lost 6 bases and J lost 6, with 23 bases in between. The CDR3 contains 16 residues. As DNA, the CDR3 is TGTGCCAGCAGCATACAACAGGCACCGGGGGGGGATGGCTACACCTTC. It specifies CASSIQQAPGGDGYTF.

This clonotype was counted a few times. This chain uses TRBV20-1 with TRBJ1-1; D is possibly TRBD1 (6 bases). The CDR3 covers 14 residues. Germline CDR1 reads DFQATT; CDR2 reads SNEGSKA (reference sequence). Trimming shortened V by 2 bases and J by 5 bases, and 15 bases separated the two germline ends. CDR3 coding DNA: TGCAGTGCTAGACAACAGGGAGGTGGTACTGAAGCTTTCTTT. It yields the protein CSARQQGGGTEAFF.

The chain is built from TRBV6-2 or TRBV6-3 and TRBJ2-5; either TRBD1 or TRBD2 may fit D (5 bases each). This CDR3 is built from 15 residues. Germline CDR1 is MNHEY and CDR2 is SVGEGT. The germline V and J ends were trimmed by 7 bases and 4 bases, with 19 bases remaining between them. CDR3 region: CASTLRDRRRETQYF. The CDR3 nucleotides read TGTGCCAGCACTCTCCGGGACCGTAGGAGAGAGACCCAGTACTTC.